This passage covers 6 T cell receptor beta chains from one sample sequenced in a study of T cells in Graves' hyperthyroidism and ophthalmopathy. RNA transcripts gave rise to amplified TCR beta CDR3 regions. In the first-round RT-PCR of the TCR CDR3, the HTBI primer set was used. TCRdb passed the multiplex PCR reads through MiXCR, listing each CDR3 protein once. The top ten clones hold 10% to 12% of a sample with about 520,000 distinct CDR3 sequences, around 24% of them seen once. Sequenced: blood. Source of these receptors: a woman under 40 with Graves' ophthalmopathy.

Ten or more counts support this clonotype. This chain joins TRBV3-1 and TRBJ1-1; tentative D call: TRBD1 (6 bases). The ends were cut back, 2 bases at V and 7 bases at J, with 14 bases in the middle. The CDR3 is made up of 14 amino acids. Germline V CDR1 and CDR2: LGHDT, YNNKEL (reference sequence). CDR3 sequence: CASSQSEGVGEAFF. The CDR3 coding sequence is TGTGCCAGCAGCCAATCCGAGGGGGTGGGTGAAGCTTTCTTT. The entire variable domain, with the rest obtained from reference TRBV3-1 and TRBJ1-1, is as follows: DTAVSQTPKYLVTQMGNDKSIKCEQNLGHDTMYWYKQDSKKFLKIMFSYNNKELIINETVPNRFSPKSPDKAHLNLHINSLELGDSAVYFCASSQSEGVGEAFFGQGTRLTVV.

This clonotype has at least ten counts. This chain joins TRBV20-1 and TRBJ1-5, with D unclear. The CDR3 has 13 amino acids. V was shortened by 0 bases and J by 6 bases, with 9 bases between the two germline ends. Germline V lookup: CDR1 DFQATT, CDR2 SNEGSKA (reference sequence). CDR3 loop: CSARERRGQPQHF. The CDR3 nucleotides read TGCAGTGCTAGAGAACGGCGCGGTCAGCCCCAGCATTTT.

This chain connects TRBV20-1 to TRBJ1-4; 11 positions match TRBD1. Unmatched junction bases numbered 12, after V lost 3 bases and J lost 6 bases. Germline V lookup: CDR1 DFQATT, CDR2 SNEGSKA (reference sequence). CDR3 length: 17 residues. This CDR3 is CSASFEGTGGKDEKLFF. CDR3 DNA: TGCAGTGCTAGTTTTGAAGGGACAGGGGGTAAGGATGAAAAACTGTTTTTT.

This clonotype was recorded at least ten times. The chain employs TRBV7-3 and TRBJ2-5, with 9 bases matching TRBD1. The CDR3 has 14 residues. V shed 5 bases and J 7 bases; nucleotides not matched to a gene: 8. Germline V CDR1 and CDR2: SGHTA, FQGTGA. The CDR3 loop reads CASSGTGGAGTQYF. The CDR3 nucleotides are TGTGCCAGCAGCGGTACAGGGGGCGCAGGGACCCAGTACTTC.

This clonotype was seen more than once but under ten times. The chain carries TRBV3-1 and TRBJ2-7; the D gene could be TRBD1 or TRBD2 (5 bases each). The CDR3 contains 11 residues. Trimming took off 4 bases at V and 7 bases at J, with 8 bases between the two ends. Germline V gene sequence: CDR1 LGHDT, CDR2 YNNKEL (reference sequence). This CDR3 reads CASSRGAEQYF. The CDR3 nucleotides are TGTGCCAGCAGCCGAGGGGCTGAGCAGTACTTC.

This clonotype was picked up many times. The rearrangement joins TRBV10-3 to TRBJ1-2; 9 nucleotides line up with TRBD1. Germline CDR1 and CDR2: ENHRY and SYGVKD. The CDR3 covers 14 residues. The V and J ends lost 7 bases and 3 bases, in that order; junction bases with no gene match: 6. The CDR3 nucleotides are TGTGCCATCACGGACAGGGGCTCGGACTATGGCTACACCTTC. Protein product: CAITDRGSDYGYTF.